One and the same sample provided the 9 T cell receptor beta chains below, sequenced in a study of T-cell memory formation after mild COVID-19. A single record per CDR3 protein comes from TCRdb applying MiXCR to the 5' RACE reads. The table shows 150,000 to 200,000 distinct CDR3 sequences, with 13% occurring only once. The sequenced sample was PBMCs or a T cell subset sorted from them (not recorded which). These TCRs come from a man in his late teens or twenties who had mild COVID-19 (a few samples of this study predate the infection). Cell type and time point are not known.

This clonotype was detected a few times. V and J are TRBV27 and TRBJ2-3; D may match TRBD1 or TRBD2 (6 bases each). V was trimmed by 5 bases and J by 5 bases, leaving 14 bases between them. The CDR3 has 14 amino acids. Germline V gene lookup returns CDR1 MNHEY and CDR2 SMNVEV (reference sequence). CDR3 region: CASSRRGAIDTQYF. DNA for the CDR3: TGTGCCAGCAGTAGGAGGGGGGCAATAGATACGCAGTATTTT.

The chain carries TRBV7-2 and TRBJ2-5; TRBD1 matches 12 bases. CDR1 and CDR2 from the germline V gene are SGHTA and FQGNSA. The CDR3 loop spans 16 amino acids. With V trimmed by 5 bases and J by 5 bases, 9 bases remained unmatched. As DNA, the CDR3 is TGTGCCAGCAGCCCACAGGGACAGGGGGCAGGGGAGACCCAGTACTTC. As protein: CASSPQGQGAGETQYF.

This sequence joins TRBV29-1 and TRBJ1-2; weak D call: TRBD1 (5 bases). Looked up from germline, CDR1 is SQVTM and CDR2 is ANQGSEA. The CDR3 totals 13 residues. Trimming shortened V by 7 bases and J by 4 bases, and 16 bases separated the two germline ends. DNA of the CDR3: TGCAGCGAACAGGACTCCTACCCCTATGGCTACACCTTC. Translating it yields CSEQDSYPYGYTF.

The chain combines TRBV20-1 with TRBJ2-5; 9 bases fit TRBD2. The CDR3 extends over 14 amino acids. V was clipped by 6 bases and J by 1 base; unmatched bases: 6. The germline gives CDR1 DFQATT, CDR2 SNEGSKA (reference sequence). This CDR3 reads CSAHLAGLQETQYF. DNA for the CDR3: TGCAGTGCCCATCTAGCGGGGCTCCAAGAGACCCAGTACTTC.

This clonotype has at least ten counts. This chain links TRBV18 with TRBJ2-3; D not certain. The CDR3 extends over 13 amino acids. Germline V lookup: CDR1 KGHSH, CDR2 LQKENI. V lost 6 bases, J lost 0 bases, and 7 bases lay in between. Here the CDR3 reads CASSPTSTDTQYF. As DNA, the CDR3 is TGTGCCAGCTCCCCGACCAGCACAGATACGCAGTATTTT.

The chain has TRBV20-1 and TRBJ2-2, with D possibly being TRBD1 (6 bases). The CDR3 contains 15 residues. The V gene lost 0 bases and the J gene lost 2 bases, with 10 bases spanning the gap. Looked up from germline, CDR1 is DFQATT and CDR2 is SNEGSKA (reference sequence). For the CDR3, the DNA is TGCAGTGCTAGAGATCGAGGGGGAAACACCGGGGAGCTGTTTTTT. This codes for CSARDRGGNTGELFF.

This sequence joins TRBV7-2 and TRBJ1-6; D is unclear. This CDR3 comprises 13 residues. Trimming took off 4 bases at V and 7 bases at J, with 8 bases between the two ends. The germline gives CDR1 SGHTA, CDR2 FQGNSA. CDR3 in amino acids: CASSSPTNSPLHF. The CDR3 DNA is TGTGCCAGCAGCTCCCCAACAAATTCACCCCTCCACTTT.

This clonotype was counted a few times. The chain has TRBV28 and TRBJ1-2; no firm D call. Germline V gene lookup returns CDR1 MDHEN and CDR2 SYDVKM. The CDR3 length is 12 residues. Trimming took 8 bases from V and 4 from J, leaving 11 bases between them. Here the CDR3 DNA reads TGTGCCAGCGGCCCTCTGGGCTATGGCTACACCTTC. It translates to CASGPLGYGYTF.

The V call is TRBV6-5, the J call TRBJ2-1, with a weak D call TRBD2 (5 bases). CDR1 and CDR2 (germline): MNHEY, SVGAGI. This CDR3 region has 16 residues. Trimming left V 8 bases short and J 0 bases short, with 17 bases between. As DNA, the CDR3 is TGTGCCAGCGGCCATAGGTCTGGGAGCTCCTACAATGAGCAGTTCTTC. Translating gives CASGHRSGSSYNEQFF.